Listed below are T cell receptor beta chains from one sample, sequenced in a study of T cells in Graves' hyperthyroidism and ophthalmopathy. Each CDR3 protein is one row after TCRdb ran MiXCR on the multiplex PCR reads. Of some 600,000 distinct CDR3 sequences listed, around 42% are singletons. The material sequenced was peripheral blood or thyroid tissue (not recorded which). Receptors originate from a young woman with Graves' hyperthyroidism. Both conserved end residues are part of each CDR3. A D gene is named only where the DNA matches it firmly. Clone size is shown for a subset of rows, as once, few, many or a class of expanded clone.

clone size,J gene,D gene,V gene,CDR3 protein,CDR3 DNA
few,TRBJ1-5,NA,TRBV6-6,CASSPLAGNQPQHF,TGTGCCAGCAGTCCCCTGGCAGGCAATCAGCCCCAGCATTTT
many,TRBJ1-2,NA,TRBV7-9,CASSLDGQMPHTF,TGTGCCAGCAGCTTAGACGGACAGATGCCACACACCTTC
many,TRBJ2-5,NA,TRBV20-1,CSASRVRETQYF,TGCAGTGCGTCCAGGGTACGGGAGACCCAGTACTTC
NA,TRBJ2-5,TRBD1,TRBV15,CATSPGQGWETQYF,TGTGCCACCAGCCCGGGACAGGGGTGGGAGACCCAGTACTTC
NA,TRBJ2-5,NA,TRBV7-9,CASSSRTETQYF,TGTGCCAGCAGTTCGAGGACGGAGACCCAGTACTTC
NA,TRBJ1-2,NA,TRBV11-2,CASSLGRFYGYTF,TGTGCCAGCAGCTTAGGCAGGTTCTATGGCTACACCTTC
few,TRBJ1-2,NA,TRBV24-1,CATSDGVPTNYGYTF,TGTGCCACCAGTGATGGGGTGCCCACTAACTATGGCTACACCTTC
NA,TRBJ1-2,TRBD1,TRBV29-1,CSSPGGWSGYTF,TGCAGCTCACCAGGGGGCTGGAGTGGCTACACCTTC
many,TRBJ1-2,TRBD1,TRBV29-1,CSVTGQGSGYTF,TGCAGCGTTACTGGACAGGGGAGCGGCTACACCTTC
few,TRBJ2-5,TRBD2,TRBV24-1,CATSDLAGEETQYF,TGTGCCACCAGTGATCTAGCGGGAGAGGAGACCCAGTACTTC
NA,TRBJ2-5,NA,TRBV19,CASSNWGETQYF,TGTGCCAGTAGTAACTGGGGAGAGACCCAGTACTTC
few,TRBJ2-5,NA,TRBV6-1,CASSLTENQETQYF,TGTGCCAGCAGTTTAACGGAGAACCAAGAGACCCAGTACTTC
once,TRBJ2-7,TRBD2,TRBV11-2,CASSSMQGVAGVYEQYF,TGTGCCAGCAGCTCCATGCAGGGGGTAGCGGGAGTCTACGAGCAGTACTTC
NA,TRBJ1-2,NA,TRBV7-6,CASSQERGSYCYTF,TGCGCCAGCAGCCAAGAGAGGGGTAGCTATTGCTACACCTTC
few,TRBJ1-1,NA,TRBV14,CASSPYRLRRTDTEAFF,TGTGCCAGCTCACCCTACCGGTTGAGGAGGACGGACACTGAAGCTTTCTTT
many,TRBJ1-1,NA,TRBV15,CATRDQGMNTEAFF,TGTGCCACCAGAGATCAGGGCATGAACACTGAAGCTTTCTTT
NA,TRBJ1-2,NA,TRBV5-6,CASSLVETGGSTTF,TGTGCCAGCAGCTTGGTTGAAACAGGAGGCTCGACAACCTTC
NA,TRBJ1-2,TRBD1,TRBV15,CATSSLTGGFYGYTF,TGTGCCACCAGCAGTTTAACAGGGGGCTTCTATGGCTACACCTTC